These T cell receptor beta chains were read from a single sample in a study of control samples from healthy donors and cancer patients. Generated by immunoSEQ multiplex PCR, the TCRdb table keeps only in-frame clones and is missing some. Of roughly 80,000 clones in the sample, nearly 90% were seen once. The sequenced material came from blood. Receptors were obtained from a woman in her forties or fifties in good health. Each CDR3 is given with its conserved first and last residue. The D gene is left open where the match is weak. Rows may omit the clone size; those that give it use once, few, many or a size class.

j_gene: TRBJ1-5
v_gene: TRBV7-8
abundance: NA
d_gene: TRBD1
CDR3nt: TGTGCCAGCAGCCGACAGGGGAATCAGCCCCAGCATTTT
CDR3aa: CASSRQGNQPQHF

j_gene: TRBJ1-2
v_gene: TRBV14
abundance: NA
d_gene: NA
CDR3nt: TGTGCCAGCAGCCAAGGACCCGCGGGCTACACCTTC
CDR3aa: CASSQGPAGYTF

j_gene: TRBJ2-4
v_gene: TRBV5-1
abundance: NA
d_gene: NA
CDR3nt: TGCGCCAGCAGCTTGATCCCGGTAGCCAAAAACATTCAGTACTTC
CDR3aa: CASSLIPVAKNIQYF

j_gene: TRBJ1-6
v_gene: TRBV27
abundance: NA
d_gene: TRBD1
CDR3nt: TGTGCCAGCAGTCTAGGGACAGGGGGAGATTCACCCCTCCACTTT
CDR3aa: CASSLGTGGDSPLHF

j_gene: TRBJ1-3
v_gene: TRBV6-6
abundance: few
d_gene: NA
CDR3nt: TGTGCCAGCAGTTACCAAGGAACCTCTGGAAACACCATATATTTT
CDR3aa: CASSYQGTSGNTIYF

j_gene: TRBJ2-7
v_gene: TRBV3-1/TRBV3-2
abundance: NA
d_gene: NA
CDR3nt: TGTGCCAGCAGCCACGAAGGGGGGGCCTACGAGCAGTACTTC
CDR3aa: CASSHEGGAYEQYF

j_gene: TRBJ1-3
v_gene: TRBV18
abundance: NA
d_gene: NA
CDR3nt: TGTGCCAGCTCAACGACCCTTTCTGGAAACACCATATATTTT
CDR3aa: CASSTTLSGNTIYF

j_gene: TRBJ1-2
v_gene: TRBV5-1
abundance: NA
d_gene: NA
CDR3nt: TGCGCCAGCAGCTTGACCGACACGAACTATGGCTACACCTTC
CDR3aa: CASSLTDTNYGYTF

j_gene: TRBJ1-2
v_gene: TRBV7-9
abundance: NA
d_gene: NA
CDR3nt: TGTGCCAGCAGGGCGGCGGGGGATGGCTATGGCTACACCTTC
CDR3aa: CASRAAGDGYGYTF

j_gene: TRBJ2-2
v_gene: TRBV9
abundance: NA
d_gene: TRBD2
CDR3nt: TGTGCCAGCAGCGTAGGAGGGACTAGCGGGGGCCTAAACACCGGGGAGCTGTTTTTT
CDR3aa: CASSVGGTSGGLNTGELFF

j_gene: TRBJ1-2
v_gene: TRBV6-5
abundance: NA
d_gene: NA
CDR3nt: TGTGCCAGCAGCAATTACTATGGCTACACCTTC
CDR3aa: CASSNYYGYTF

j_gene: TRBJ2-7
v_gene: TRBV2
abundance: NA
d_gene: TRBD2
CDR3nt: TGTGCCAGCAGTGAAGCGCGGGCAGCGGGGGCCCAGTACTTC
CDR3aa: CASSEARAAGAQYF

j_gene: TRBJ2-3
v_gene: TRBV3-1/TRBV3-2
abundance: NA
d_gene: TRBD2
CDR3nt: TGTGCCAGCAGCCCAACTAGCGGGACGAGCACAGATACGCAGTATTTT
CDR3aa: CASSPTSGTSTDTQYF

j_gene: TRBJ2-2
v_gene: TRBV6-6
abundance: NA
d_gene: NA
CDR3nt: TGTGCCAGCAGTTACTCAGTGCGCACCGGGGAGCTGTTTTTT
CDR3aa: CASSYSVRTGELFF

j_gene: TRBJ2-3
v_gene: TRBV7-7
abundance: NA
d_gene: TRBD2
CDR3nt: TGTGCCAGCAGCTTAGGGACTAGCGGGGGAACAGATACGCAGTATTTT
CDR3aa: CASSLGTSGGTDTQYF

j_gene: TRBJ2-7
v_gene: TRBV7-9
abundance: NA
d_gene: TRBD2
CDR3nt: TGTGCCAGCAGCTTAATGGGACTAGCGGGCTATCAGTACTTC
CDR3aa: CASSLMGLAGYQYF

j_gene: TRBJ1-6
v_gene: TRBV14
abundance: NA
d_gene: NA
CDR3nt: TGTGCCAGCAGCCAAGATCTGGGTTCACCCCTCCACTTT
CDR3aa: CASSQDLGSPLHF

j_gene: TRBJ2-3
v_gene: TRBV28
abundance: NA
d_gene: TRBD1
CDR3nt: TGTGCCAGCAGTTATGGGACAGGGCCCGATACGCAGTATTTT
CDR3aa: CASSYGTGPDTQYF

j_gene: TRBJ2-3
v_gene: TRBV11-2
abundance: NA
d_gene: NA
CDR3nt: TGTGCCAGCAGCTATAACAGCCTCACAGATACGCAGTATTTT
CDR3aa: CASSYNSLTDTQYF

j_gene: TRBJ2-7
v_gene: TRBV2
abundance: NA
d_gene: TRBD2
CDR3nt: TGTGCCAGCAGTGCTGTCGGGGGGGCCTACGAGCAGTACTTC
CDR3aa: CASSAVGGAYEQYF

j_gene: TRBJ2-3
v_gene: TRBV9
abundance: NA
d_gene: NA
CDR3nt: TGTGCCAGCAGCGATGACACATGGATGACAGATACGCAGTATTTT
CDR3aa: CASSDDTWMTDTQYF

j_gene: TRBJ1-6
v_gene: TRBV7-8
abundance: NA
d_gene: NA
CDR3nt: TGTGCCAGCAGCTTCATGGGTTCCTCAAATTCACCCCTCCACTTT
CDR3aa: CASSFMGSSNSPLHF

j_gene: TRBJ2-7
v_gene: TRBV2
abundance: NA
d_gene: NA
CDR3nt: TGTGCCAGCAGTGAAGGAGATCCCTACGAGCAGTACTTC
CDR3aa: CASSEGDPYEQYF

j_gene: TRBJ2-2
v_gene: TRBV27
abundance: NA
d_gene: TRBD1
CDR3nt: TGTGCCAGCACTAGGGACAGGGCTAACGCGAACACCGGGGAGCTGTTTTTT
CDR3aa: CASTRDRANANTGELFF

j_gene: TRBJ1-1
v_gene: TRBV28
abundance: once
d_gene: NA
CDR3nt: TGTGCCAGCAGTTTCCAGAACACTGAAGCTTTCTTT
CDR3aa: CASSFQNTEAFF

j_gene: TRBJ2-4
v_gene: TRBV19
abundance: NA
d_gene: NA
CDR3nt: TGTGCCAGTAGTATAAAAACAGGGTTCGTCATTCAGTACTTC
CDR3aa: CASSIKTGFVIQYF

j_gene: TRBJ2-7
v_gene: TRBV13
abundance: NA
d_gene: NA
CDR3nt: TGTGCCAGCAGCCCGCCCGGGGCGTCCAGCTCCTACGAGCAGTACTTC
CDR3aa: CASSPPGASSSYEQYF

j_gene: TRBJ2-1
v_gene: TRBV5-4
abundance: NA
d_gene: TRBD1
CDR3nt: TGTGCCAGCAGCTTGGGGGGACAGGCGCCCTACAATGAGCAGTTCTTC
CDR3aa: CASSLGGQAPYNEQFF

j_gene: TRBJ1-6
v_gene: TRBV11-2
abundance: NA
d_gene: NA
CDR3nt: TGTGCCAGCAGCTTAGACATGTATAATTCACCCCTCCACTTT
CDR3aa: CASSLDMYNSPLHF

j_gene: TRBJ2-7
v_gene: TRBV5-6
abundance: NA
d_gene: NA
CDR3nt: TGTGCCAGCAGCAGCTATTACGGGACATTGGAAGAGCAGTACTTC
CDR3aa: CASSSYYGTLEEQYF

j_gene: TRBJ2-7
v_gene: TRBV11-3
abundance: NA
d_gene: NA
CDR3nt: TGTGCCAGCAGCTTAGGATACAGGGACGAGCAGTACTTC
CDR3aa: CASSLGYRDEQYF

j_gene: TRBJ1-1
v_gene: TRBV4-2
abundance: NA
d_gene: NA
CDR3nt: TGTGCCAGCAGCCAAGGGGCTGGGCTTACTGAAGCTTTCTTT
CDR3aa: CASSQGAGLTEAFF

j_gene: TRBJ1-2
v_gene: TRBV20-1
abundance: NA
d_gene: TRBD1
CDR3nt: TGCAGTGCGACACAGGGGGACGGCTACACCTTC
CDR3aa: CSATQGDGYTF

j_gene: TRBJ1-2
v_gene: TRBV3-1/TRBV3-2
abundance: NA
d_gene: NA
CDR3nt: TGTGCCAGCAGCCTACAGGGAGCCTATGGCTACACCTTC
CDR3aa: CASSLQGAYGYTF

j_gene: TRBJ2-2
v_gene: TRBV18
abundance: NA
d_gene: NA
CDR3nt: TGTGCCAGCTCACAAACGGTATCCGGGGAGCTGTTTTTT
CDR3aa: CASSQTVSGELFF

j_gene: TRBJ1-5
v_gene: TRBV10-3
abundance: NA
d_gene: NA
CDR3nt: TGTGCCATCAGCCCTGACGGGGTGCTTCAGCCCCAGCATTTT
CDR3aa: CAISPDGVLQPQHF

j_gene: TRBJ1-6
v_gene: TRBV7-2
abundance: NA
d_gene: NA
CDR3nt: TGTGCCAGCAGCTGGGGGCAGTTCTATAATTCACCCCTCCACTTT
CDR3aa: CASSWGQFYNSPLHF

j_gene: TRBJ2-7
v_gene: TRBV2
abundance: NA
d_gene: NA
CDR3nt: TGTGCCAGCAACCGACTAGGAAGTAACTACGAGCAGTACTTC
CDR3aa: CASNRLGSNYEQYF

j_gene: TRBJ2-5
v_gene: TRBV6-6
abundance: NA
d_gene: NA
CDR3nt: TGTGCCAGCAGTTACCTAGGGGGTCTCCAAGAGACCCAGTACTTC
CDR3aa: CASSYLGGLQETQYF

j_gene: TRBJ2-7
v_gene: TRBV10-2
abundance: NA
d_gene: TRBD1
CDR3nt: TGCGCCAGCAGCGTACCAGGGGGAGCCTACGAGCAGTACTTC
CDR3aa: CASSVPGGAYEQYF

j_gene: TRBJ1-1
v_gene: TRBV30
abundance: NA
d_gene: NA
CDR3nt: TGTGCCTGGGCAGGGAAAGGCATGAACAATGAAGCTTTCTTT
CDR3aa: CAWAGKGMNNEAFF

j_gene: TRBJ2-1
v_gene: TRBV4-1
abundance: NA
d_gene: TRBD2
CDR3nt: TGCGCCAGCAGCGTAGCGGGGGGGCCATATGAGCAGTTCTTC
CDR3aa: CASSVAGGPYEQFF